This is a list of T cell receptor beta chains from one sample in a study of cytomegalovirus exposure and HLA in healthy donors. Generated by immunoSEQ multiplex PCR, the TCRdb table keeps only in-frame clones and is missing some. The table lists about 97,000 clones, 85% to 95% of them singletons. The sequenced sample consisted of PBMCs. The receptors originated from a woman younger than 35 in good health and CMV-seronegative. The CDR3 runs from the conserved cysteine through the conserved F or W. Fields, in order: J gene, V gene, D gene, CDR3 DNA, CDR3 protein. The D gene is left open where the match is weak.

TRBJ2-7	TRBV15	-	TGTGCCACCAGCAGAGATGGAGGCGTCGGCTCCTACGAGCAGTACTTC	CATSRDGGVGSYEQYF
TRBJ1-1	TRBV20-1	TRBD1	TGCAGTGCTGAACAGGGGACTGAAGCTTTCTTT	CSAEQGTEAFF
TRBJ2-7	TRBV5-1	TRBD2	TGCGCCAGCAGCTCTAGCGGGAGCCGGTCCTACGAGCAGTACTTC	CASSSSGSRSYEQYF
TRBJ2-5	TRBV30	TRBD2	TGTGCCTGGAGGGAAGCGGGGGGACAGGAGACCCAGTACTTC	CAWREAGGQETQYF
TRBJ2-1	TRBV27	TRBD2	TGTGCCAGCAGTCCAGGACTAGCGGGGGTTTTTGAGCAGTTCTTC	CASSPGLAGVFEQFF
TRBJ2-1	TRBV29-1	-	TGCAGCGCCCGATACTCGGGGTATGAGCAGTTCTTC	CSARYSGYEQFF
TRBJ2-3	TRBV18	TRBD2	TGTGCCAGCTCACCATCGGAGGGAGGGCCCACAGATACGCAGTATTTT	CASSPSEGGPTDTQYF
TRBJ1-5	TRBV5-1	-	TGCGCCAGCAGCTTGATTGGAGAGAGCAATCAGCCCCAGCATTTT	CASSLIGESNQPQHF
TRBJ2-3	TRBV9	TRBD2	TGTGCCAGCAGCGTAGAGATAGCGGGGGGGCCAAGAGATACGCAGTATTTT	CASSVEIAGGPRDTQYF
TRBJ1-4	TRBV4-1	-	TGCGCCAGCAGCCAAGGGCAGGGTGCTAATGAAAAACTGTTTTTT	CASSQGQGANEKLFF
TRBJ2-1	TRBV11-1	-	TGTGCCAGCAGCTTAGGAGGACTCCAGAATGAGCAGTTCTTC	CASSLGGLQNEQFF
TRBJ1-6	TRBV14	-	TGTGCCAGCAGCCGAGACTGGAGCTCCTATAATTCACCCCTCCACTTT	CASSRDWSSYNSPLHF
TRBJ1-2	TRBV9	-	TGTGCCAGCAGCCTTCCCGGGACGGGAGACTATGGCTACACCTTC	CASSLPGTGDYGYTF
TRBJ2-7	TRBV27	-	TGTGCCAGCAGTTTAAGGACAGCACCCGAGCAGTACTTC	CASSLRTAPEQYF
TRBJ2-2	TRBV18	-	TGTGCCAGCTCATTCAGGGTCGCCGGGGAGCTGTTTTTT	CASSFRVAGELFF
TRBJ2-1	TRBV10-3	TRBD2	TGTGCCATCAGTGAGTCGATTTTCGGGGTAGCGGGAGTACCCTACAATGAGCAGTTCTTC	CAISESIFGVAGVPYNEQFF
TRBJ1-1	TRBV9	-	TGTGCCAGCAGCGTAGTGACTGAGAAAGCTTTCTTT	CASSVVTEKAFF